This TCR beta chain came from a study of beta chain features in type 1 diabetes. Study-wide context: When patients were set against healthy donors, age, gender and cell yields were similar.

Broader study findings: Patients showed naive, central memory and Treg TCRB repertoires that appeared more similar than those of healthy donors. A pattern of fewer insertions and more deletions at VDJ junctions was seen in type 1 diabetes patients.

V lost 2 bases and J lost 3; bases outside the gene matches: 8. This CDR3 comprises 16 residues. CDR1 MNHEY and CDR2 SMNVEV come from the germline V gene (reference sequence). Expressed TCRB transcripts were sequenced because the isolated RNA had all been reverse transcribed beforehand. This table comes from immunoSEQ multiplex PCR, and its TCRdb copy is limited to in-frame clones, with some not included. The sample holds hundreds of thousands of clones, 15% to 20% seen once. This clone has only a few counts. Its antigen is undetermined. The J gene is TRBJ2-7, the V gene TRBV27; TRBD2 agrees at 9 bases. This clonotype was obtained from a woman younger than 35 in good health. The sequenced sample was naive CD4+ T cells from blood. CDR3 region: CASSLGAAGGYYEQYF. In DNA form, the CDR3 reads TGTGCCAGCAGTTTAGGCGCAGCGGGAGGATACTACGAGCAGTACTTC.